In its sample, the clone carrying this T cell receptor (beta chain) was seen many times. No antigen is known for it. This record comes from a study of CD8 T cells in ankylosing spondylitis. The ends were cut back, 2 bases at V and 0 bases at J, with 17 bases in the middle. The CDR3 sequence is 17 residues long. Germline CDR1 is SGHDT and CDR2 is YYEEEE. TCRdb re-called the 5' RACE reads through MiXCR, storing one row per CDR3 protein. This sample has about 69,000 distinct CDR3 sequences; roughly 5.3% occur once, and the top ten carry 2.2%. Study-wide points: Blood from ankylosing spondylitis patients appeared to carry a characteristic roughly 8-variant TCR beta motif.

The sample consisted of blood, either unsorted or a sorted T cell fraction (not recorded which). This rearrangement joins TRBV5-6 to TRBJ1-1; TRBD1 is a possible D gene (5 bases). The clonotype comes from a male donor with ankylosing spondylitis or in good health (not recorded which). The DNA of the CDR3 is TGTGCCAGCAGCTTCGGGACTCACTCACCGATGAACACTGAAGCTTTCTTT. Protein sequence: CASSFGTHSPMNTEAFF.